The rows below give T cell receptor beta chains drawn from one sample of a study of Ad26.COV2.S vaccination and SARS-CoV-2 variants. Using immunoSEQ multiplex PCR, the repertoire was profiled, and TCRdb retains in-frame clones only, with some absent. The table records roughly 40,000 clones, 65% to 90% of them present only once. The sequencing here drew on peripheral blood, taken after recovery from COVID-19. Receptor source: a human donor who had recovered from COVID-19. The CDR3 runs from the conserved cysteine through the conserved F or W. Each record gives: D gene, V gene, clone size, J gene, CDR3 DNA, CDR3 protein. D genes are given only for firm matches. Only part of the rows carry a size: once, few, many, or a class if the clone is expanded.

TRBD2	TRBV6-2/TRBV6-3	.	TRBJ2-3	TGTGCCAGCAGCCCCGGACTAGCGGGGGGTACGCAGTATTTT	CASSPGLAGGTQYF
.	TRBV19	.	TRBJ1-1	TGTGCCAGTAGTATTGGAAGGGGCACTGAAGCTTTCTTT	CASSIGRGTEAFF
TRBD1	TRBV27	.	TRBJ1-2	TGTGCCAGCCGAAAGGGGAGACAGGGCTATGGCTACACCTTC	CASRKGRQGYGYTF
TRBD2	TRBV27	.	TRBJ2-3	TGTGCCAGCAGTTTCGGGAGGGCCCTCACAGATACGCAGTATTTT	CASSFGRALTDTQYF
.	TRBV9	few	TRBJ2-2	TGTGCCAGCAGCGTTCCAGGGTATGGTGCCGGGGAGCTGTTTTTT	CASSVPGYGAGELFF
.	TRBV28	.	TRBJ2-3	TGTGCCAGCAGCCCGGACACCTCAAAGATTGATACGCAGTATTTT	CASSPDTSKIDTQYF
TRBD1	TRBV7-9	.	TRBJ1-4	TGTGCCAGCAGCTTGGACAGGGGGACTAATGAAAAACTGTTTTTT	CASSLDRGTNEKLFF
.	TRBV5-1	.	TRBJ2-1	TGCGCCAGCAGCTTGGGAGGATTTGGGAGGAATGAGCAGTTCTTC	CASSLGGFGRNEQFF
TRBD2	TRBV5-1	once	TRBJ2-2	TGCGCCAGCCGATTTAGCGGGGGGAACACCGGGGAGCTGTTTTTT	CASRFSGGNTGELFF
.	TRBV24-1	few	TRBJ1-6	TGTGCCACCAGTGATTCGAATTCACCCCTCCACTTT	CATSDSNSPLHF
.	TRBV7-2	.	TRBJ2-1	TGTGCCAGCAGCACCACTAGTAACAATGAGCAGTTCTTC	CASSTTSNNEQFF
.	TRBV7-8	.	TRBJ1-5	TGTGCCAGCAGCTTACTCAGGGTTGGCCAGCCCCAGCATTTT	CASSLLRVGQPQHF
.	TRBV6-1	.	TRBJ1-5	TGTGCCAGCAGTGAAGAAGGCAATCAGCCCCAGCATTTT	CASSEEGNQPQHF
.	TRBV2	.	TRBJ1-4	TGTGCCAGCAGGGTTGGGATCGGTGAGCTCCCACTGTTTTTT	CASRVGIGELPLFF
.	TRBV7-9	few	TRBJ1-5	TGTGCCAGCAGCGACGCAGGGAGCAATCAGCCCCAGCATTTT	CASSDAGSNQPQHF
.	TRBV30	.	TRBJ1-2	TGTGCCTGGAGGCACCAGGGGAATGGCTACACCTTC	CAWRHQGNGYTF
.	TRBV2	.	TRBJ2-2	TGTGCCAGCAACGAGCTCGGGGAGCTGTTTTTT	CASNELGELFF
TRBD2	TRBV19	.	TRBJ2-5	TGTGCCAGCGCAGGCGGGGGGTCGGAGACCCAGTACTTC	CASAGGGSETQYF
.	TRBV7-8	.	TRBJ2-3	TGTGCCAGCAGCCTTAGCACAGATACGCAGTATTTT	CASSLSTDTQYF
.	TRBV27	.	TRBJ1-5	TGTGCCAGCAGTTTAGGGGAGGAGGGCCAGCCCCAGCATTTT	CASSLGEEGQPQHF
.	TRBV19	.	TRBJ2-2	TGTGCCAGTAGTTCCTCCAACCGGGCCGGGGAGCTGTTTTTT	CASSSSNRAGELFF
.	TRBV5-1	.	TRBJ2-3	TGCGCCAGCAGCTTGGGACTTCAGACTAGCACAGATACGCAGTATTTT	CASSLGLQTSTDTQYF
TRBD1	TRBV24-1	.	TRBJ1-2	TGTGCCACCAGTGTGGGACAGGACGGCCATGGCTACACCTTC	CATSVGQDGHGYTF
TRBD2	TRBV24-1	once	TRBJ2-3	TGTGCCACCAGTGATTTGCGGGAGGCGGGAGCCAACACAGATACGCAGTATTTT	CATSDLREAGANTDTQYF
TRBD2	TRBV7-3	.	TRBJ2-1	TGTGCCAGCAGCTTAAGCGGGGGGGCTAATAAAAATGAGCAGTTCTTC	CASSLSGGANKNEQFF
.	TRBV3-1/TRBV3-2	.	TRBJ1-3	TGTGCCAGCAGACCCCGGACCATTGGGGGGGAGAACACCATATATTTT	CASRPRTIGGENTIYF
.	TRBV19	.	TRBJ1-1	TGTGCCAGTAGTATCACTCCCGACAGGAGGACTGAAGCTTTCTTT	CASSITPDRRTEAFF
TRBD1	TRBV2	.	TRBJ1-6	TGTGCCAGCAGTGAACAGACAGGGGGCAAGTCACCCCTCCACTTT	CASSEQTGGKSPLHF
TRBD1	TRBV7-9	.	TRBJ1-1	TGTGCCAGCAGCTCTCCGACAGGGGTCCCAACTGAAGCTTTCTTT	CASSSPTGVPTEAFF
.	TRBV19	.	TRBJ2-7	TGTGCCAGTAAACAAGGACCGGGGGACGTCTCCTACGAGCAGTACTTC	CASKQGPGDVSYEQYF
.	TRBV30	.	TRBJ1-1	TGTGCCTGGACCGCGACAGAACGGGGCACTGAAGCTTTCTTT	CAWTATERGTEAFF
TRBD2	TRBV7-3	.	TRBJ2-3	TGTGCCAGCAGCTTAGGGACTAGCAGGGATACGCAGTATTTT	CASSLGTSRDTQYF
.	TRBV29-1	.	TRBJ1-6	TGCAGCGTTGCAGGGGAGTATAATTCACCCCTCCACTTT	CSVAGEYNSPLHF
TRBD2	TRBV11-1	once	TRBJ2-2	TGTGCCAGCAGCTCCCGGGGGGTCCCGTACACCGGGGAGCTGTTTTTT	CASSSRGVPYTGELFF
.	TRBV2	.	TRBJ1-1	TGTGCCAGCAGTGAGGGGGGGAGGGTTGAAGCTTTCTTT	CASSEGGRVEAFF
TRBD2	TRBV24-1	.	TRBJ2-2	TGTGCCACCAGTGACCTCGGACTAGCGGGGGTGAACACCGGGGAGCTGTTTTTT	CATSDLGLAGVNTGELFF
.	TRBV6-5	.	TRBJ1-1	TGTGCCAGCGGACGGGAGAACACTGAAGCTTTCTTT	CASGRENTEAFF
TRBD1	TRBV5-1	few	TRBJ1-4	TGCGCCAGCAGTCCCAGAGGGACAGCTAATGAAAAACTGTTTTTT	CASSPRGTANEKLFF
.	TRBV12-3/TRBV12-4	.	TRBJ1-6	TGTGCCAGCTCCGGGACACGGGAGTCACCCCTCCACTTT	CASSGTRESPLHF
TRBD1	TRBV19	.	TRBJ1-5	TGTGCCAGTAGTATTTCAGGGACAGCTAATCAGCCCCAGCATTTT	CASSISGTANQPQHF
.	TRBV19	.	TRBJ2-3	TGTGCCAGTAGTAGGCCTCCCCCGTTGACTAGTCATACGCAGTATTTT	CASSRPPPLTSHTQYF
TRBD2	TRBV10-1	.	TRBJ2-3	TGCGCCAGCAGTGATCCTAGCGGTCCAGATACGCAGTATTTT	CASSDPSGPDTQYF
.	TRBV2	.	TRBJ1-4	TGTGCCAGCAGCTCGGAACGGGGGGAGAATGAAAAACTGTTTTTT	CASSSERGENEKLFF
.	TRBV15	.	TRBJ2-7	TGTGCCACCAGCACCCGGACGAGCACCACCTACGAGCAGTACTTC	CATSTRTSTTYEQYF
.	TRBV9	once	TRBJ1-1	TGTGCCAGCAGCGTAGGGTCCGGTCAGGGGCGTGAAGCTTTCTTT	CASSVGSGQGREAFF
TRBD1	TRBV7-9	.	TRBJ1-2	TGTGCCAGCAGCTTAGCGGGACAGGGTGAGGTTGGCTACACCTTC	CASSLAGQGEVGYTF
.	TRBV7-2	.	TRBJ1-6	TGTGCCAGCAGCTTAGCATCACAGCCGACTTCCTATAATTCACCCCTCCACTTT	CASSLASQPTSYNSPLHF
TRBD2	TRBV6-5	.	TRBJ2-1	TGTGCCAGCAGAAACTCATGGGCCGGGGGGGATGAGCAGTTCTTC	CASRNSWAGGDEQFF
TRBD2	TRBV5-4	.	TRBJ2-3	TGTGCCAGCAGCTATCCTAGCGGGGCAGATACGCAGTATTTT	CASSYPSGADTQYF
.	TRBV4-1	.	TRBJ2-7	TGCGCCAGCAGCCAAGTTTATGGACTATCCCGCCACGAGCAGTACTTC	CASSQVYGLSRHEQYF
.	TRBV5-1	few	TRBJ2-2	TGCGCCAGCAGCCCCGGGGGCGCGGGAGATCGGACCGGGGAGCTGTTTTTT	CASSPGGAGDRTGELFF
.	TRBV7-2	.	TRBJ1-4	TGTGCCAGCAGCTTAGTGGCGGAAGACGGTGAAAAACTGTTTTTT	CASSLVAEDGEKLFF